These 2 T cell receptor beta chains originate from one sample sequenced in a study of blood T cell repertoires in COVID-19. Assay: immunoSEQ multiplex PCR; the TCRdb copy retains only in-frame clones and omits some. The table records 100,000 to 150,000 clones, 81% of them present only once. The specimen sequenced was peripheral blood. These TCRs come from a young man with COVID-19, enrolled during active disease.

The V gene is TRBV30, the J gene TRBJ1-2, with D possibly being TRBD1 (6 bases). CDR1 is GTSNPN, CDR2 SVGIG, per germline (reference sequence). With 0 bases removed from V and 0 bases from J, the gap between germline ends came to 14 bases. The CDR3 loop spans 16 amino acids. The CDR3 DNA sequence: TGTGCCTGGAGTGTATGGGCAGGGGTGGCTAACTATGGCTACACCTTC. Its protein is CAWSVWAGVANYGYTF.

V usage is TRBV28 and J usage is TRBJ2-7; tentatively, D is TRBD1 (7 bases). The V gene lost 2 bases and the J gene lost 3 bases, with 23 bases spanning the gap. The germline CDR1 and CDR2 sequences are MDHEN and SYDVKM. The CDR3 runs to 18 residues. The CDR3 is CASSLARQGGSGGYEQYF. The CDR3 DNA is TGTGCCAGCAGTTTAGCGAGACAGGGAGGTTCCGGCGGCTACGAGCAGTACTTC.